The 22 T cell receptor beta chains presented below share a single source sample, sequenced in a study of CD8 T cells in Susac syndrome. Random hexamers primed reverse transcription of roughly 0.5 to 1 ug RNA. MiXCR, run by TCRdb on the immunoSEQ multiplex PCR reads, gives a single entry per CDR3 protein. The sample shows about 160,000 distinct CDR3 sequences, approximately 94% of them seen only once. The sequencing sample was made of CD4+ T cells from PBMCs. Source of these receptors: a human donor with multiple sclerosis.

The V call is TRBV4-2, the J call TRBJ2-5; 11 bases align to TRBD2. Unmatched junction bases numbered 6, after V lost 4 bases and J lost 2 bases. Germline V gene lookup returns CDR1 LGHNA and CDR2 YNFKEQ. The length of the CDR3 is 16 residues. In DNA form, the CDR3 reads TGTGCCAGCAGCCTAGGACTAGCGGGTGTACAAGAGACCCAGTACTTC. Translating gives CASSLGLAGVQETQYF.

The chain joins TRBV30 to TRBJ2-3; D unclear. From germline, CDR1 is GTSNPN and CDR2 SVGIG (reference sequence). The CDR3 consists of 13 residues. V was pared by 0 bases and J by 4 bases, with 8 bases between. CDR3 coding DNA: TGTGCCTGGAGTGTTATGTGGGCAGATACGCAGTATTTT. This codes for CAWSVMWADTQYF.

The rearrangement joins TRBV27 to TRBJ2-7; 13 bases line up with TRBD2. CDR3 length equals 15 residues. V gave up 4 bases and J gave up 3 bases; unmatched junction bases: 3. Germline V CDR1 and CDR2: MNHEY, SMNVEV (reference sequence). The CDR3 loop reads CASSSGLAGVYEQYF. The CDR3 coding sequence is TGTGCCAGCAGTTCTGGACTAGCGGGAGTCTACGAGCAGTACTTC.

J is TRBJ1-4 and V is TRBV29-1, with a weak D call TRBD1 (5 bases). Germline V gives CDR1 SQVTM, CDR2 ANQGSEA. V lost 4 bases, J lost 8 bases, and 11 bases lay in between. The CDR3 is made up of 12 amino acids. The CDR3 spells CSVVSGEEKLFF. DNA for the CDR3: TGCAGCGTTGTGTCGGGGGAGGAAAAACTGTTTTTT.

The chain recombines TRBV7-9 with TRBJ1-2; D not resolved. Looked up from germline, CDR1 is SEHNR and CDR2 is FQNEAQ (reference sequence). The CDR3 is 11 amino acids. V shed 5 bases and J shed 8 bases, with 9 bases lying between them. The CDR3 DNA reads TGTGCCAGCAGCCAATTCGAGGGCTACACCTTC. Its translation is CASSQFEGYTF.

The chain links TRBV30 to TRBJ2-7; 11 bases fit TRBD1. Germline assignment: CDR1 GTSNPN and CDR2 SVGIG (reference sequence). V gave up 4 bases and J gave up 4 bases; unmatched junction bases: 9. The CDR3 loop spans 15 amino acids. CDR3 amino acids: CAWTHRTGGIYEQYF. The CDR3 bases are TGTGCCTGGACGCATCGGACAGGGGGCATATACGAGCAGTACTTC.

This chain links TRBV18 with TRBJ1-1; D not resolved. The ends were cut back, 1 base at V and 5 bases at J, with 17 bases in the middle. The CDR3 has 16 amino acids. Germline V gene data show CDR1 as KGHSH and CDR2 as LQKENI. CDR3 coding DNA: TGTGCCAGCTCACCACTCGGAGCTAGAGGGCGGACTGAAGCTTTCTTT. Its translation: CASSPLGARGRTEAFF.

DNA for the CDR3: TGCAGCGTTGATAACAGCTACAATGAGCAGTTCTTC. Translated: CSVDNSYNEQFF. The rearrangement joins TRBV29-1 to TRBJ2-1; D is unresolved. V was shortened by 3 bases and J by 3 bases, with 6 bases between the two germline ends. CDR3 length: 12 residues. From germline, CDR1 is SQVTM and CDR2 ANQGSEA.

V is TRBV19 and J is TRBJ2-5; D might be TRBD1 or TRBD2, each matching 5 bases. CDR1 and CDR2 from the germline V gene are LNHDA and SQIVND (reference sequence). This CDR3 is 14 amino acids long. Deletions cut 3 bases from V and 7 bases from J, with 15 bases between. CDR3 DNA sequence: TGTGCCAGTAGTATCACCGGGGCCCGGGGGACCCAGTACTTC. This gives the protein CASSITGARGTQYF.

This clonotype was seen only once. The chain has TRBV5-1 and TRBJ2-1, with 7 bases lining up with TRBD2. Germline V gene lookup returns CDR1 SGHRS and CDR2 YFSETQ. This CDR3 comprises 15 residues. V dropped 1 base and J dropped 7; count of bases not matched to a gene: 8. The CDR3 sequence is CASSLLGGSGNEQFF. In DNA form, the CDR3 reads TGCGCCAGCAGCTTGCTGGGCGGGAGTGGGAATGAGCAGTTCTTC.

The chain combines TRBV27 with TRBJ2-7; maybe TRBD1 (6 bases). Germline V CDR1 and CDR2: MNHEY, SMNVEV (reference sequence). The CDR3 contains 14 residues. The V gene lost 3 bases and the J gene lost 8 bases, with 17 bases spanning the gap. CDR3 in amino acids: CASSFQGPPGKQYF. CDR3 in DNA: TGTGCCAGCAGTTTCCAGGGGCCCCCGGGGAAGCAGTACTTC.

V and J are TRBV18 and TRBJ1-5, with no clear D. The CDR3 totals 13 residues. Germline CDR1 and CDR2: KGHSH and LQKENI. V lost 2 bases, J lost 3 bases, and 5 bases lay in between. The CDR3 loop reads CASSPGINQPQHF. The CDR3 nucleotides read TGTGCCAGCTCACCAGGGATCAATCAGCCCCAGCATTTT.

The chain recombines TRBV9 with TRBJ2-3; no clear D. This CDR3 contains 15 residues. Trimming shortened V by 0 bases and J by 3 bases, and 11 bases separated the two germline ends. Looked up from germline, CDR1 is SGDLS and CDR2 is YYNGEE. The CDR3 DNA reads TGTGCCAGCAGCGTAGGGCCCAAAGAGACAGATACGCAGTATTTT. It is translated as CASSVGPKETDTQYF.

This clonotype has just one count. The chain joins TRBV7-7 to TRBJ2-5, with D tentatively TRBD2 (6 bases). Germline V CDR1 and CDR2: SSHAT, FNYEAQ (reference sequence). The CDR3 length is 14 residues. The V end was cut by 5 bases, the J end by 0 bases, with 10 bases between. CDR3 nucleotides: TGTGCCAGCAGCCGTGGACTAAACCAAGAGACCCAGTACTTC. Its translation is CASSRGLNQETQYF.

This chain connects TRBV2 to TRBJ2-5; D may correspond to TRBD1 or TRBD2 (5 bases each). CDR1 and CDR2 from the germline V gene are SNHLY and FYNNEI. V was cut by 6 bases and J by 5 bases, with 16 bases left in between. The CDR3 has 14 residues. The CDR3 region is CASRNRDPGETQYF. The DNA for the CDR3 is TGTGCCAGCAGGAACCGGGACCCAGGGGAGACCCAGTACTTC.

V gene TRBV7-8 combines with J gene TRBJ2-7; weak D call: TRBD1 (5 bases). The CDR3 totals 13 residues. Looked up from germline, CDR1 is SGHVS and CDR2 is FQNEAQ. The ends were cut back, 6 bases at V and 3 bases at J, with 12 bases in the middle. The CDR3 loop is CASRPGFGYEQYF. DNA for the CDR3: TGTGCCAGCAGGCCAGGGTTCGGCTACGAGCAGTACTTC.

This clonotype has just one count. The chain combines TRBV30 with TRBJ2-6; D unclear. Between the trimmed V and J ends, which lost 0 bases and 0 bases, there was a span of 6 bases. The CDR3 contains 15 residues. From germline, CDR1 is GTSNPN and CDR2 SVGIG (reference sequence). CDR3 nucleotides: TGTGCCTGGAGTGTAGGATCCTCTGGGGCCAACGTCCTGACTTTC. Translated: CAWSVGSSGANVLTF.

The chain joins TRBV12-3 or TRBV12-4 to TRBJ2-7; D is tentatively TRBD1 or TRBD2 (5 bases each). The CDR3 length is 13 residues. Trimming took off 4 bases at V and 3 bases at J, with 10 bases between the two ends. CDR3 loop: CASSYAGSYEQYF. The CDR3 DNA follows: TGTGCCAGCAGTTACGCAGGGAGCTACGAGCAGTACTTC.

This chain uses TRBV4-1 with TRBJ2-4; D is tentatively TRBD1 or TRBD2 (5 bases each). This CDR3 region has 16 residues. Per the germline V gene, CDR1 is MGHRA and CDR2 is YSYEKL. V gave up 2 bases and J gave up 6 bases, with 17 bases separating them. CDR3 region: CASSQLRDQGINIQYF. The CDR3 DNA follows: TGCGCCAGCAGCCAACTCCGGGATCAGGGAATAAACATTCAGTACTTC.

The V gene is TRBV6-2 or TRBV6-3, the J gene TRBJ2-5; D may be TRBD1 or TRBD2 (5 bases each). The CDR3 loop spans 12 amino acids. V lost 7 bases to trimming and J lost 5 bases, with 11 bases between them. Germline CDR1 MNHEY, CDR2 SVGEGT. CDR3 bases: TGTGCCAGCAACGATTGGGGGGAGACCCAGTACTTC. Its protein product is CASNDWGETQYF.

The chain combines TRBV7-3 with TRBJ2-3; tentative D call: TRBD2 (5 bases). This CDR3 region has 15 residues. Germline assignment: CDR1 SGHTA and CDR2 FQGTGA. V lost 0 bases, J lost 0 bases, and 7 bases lay in between. CDR3 region: CASSLTGVSTDTQYF. In DNA, the CDR3 is TGTGCCAGCAGCTTAACCGGGGTTAGCACAGATACGCAGTATTTT.

V and J are TRBV5-1 and TRBJ2-1; the match to TRBD2 covers 8 bases. J was trimmed by 7 bases and V by 6 bases; bases with no gene match: 9. The CDR3 runs to 14 residues. Germline V gene sequence: CDR1 SGHRS, CDR2 YFSETQ. The CDR3 region has the DNA TGCGCCAGCACCGTCGGGAGGGCCGGGAATGAGCAGTTCTTC. Translated: CASTVGRAGNEQFF.